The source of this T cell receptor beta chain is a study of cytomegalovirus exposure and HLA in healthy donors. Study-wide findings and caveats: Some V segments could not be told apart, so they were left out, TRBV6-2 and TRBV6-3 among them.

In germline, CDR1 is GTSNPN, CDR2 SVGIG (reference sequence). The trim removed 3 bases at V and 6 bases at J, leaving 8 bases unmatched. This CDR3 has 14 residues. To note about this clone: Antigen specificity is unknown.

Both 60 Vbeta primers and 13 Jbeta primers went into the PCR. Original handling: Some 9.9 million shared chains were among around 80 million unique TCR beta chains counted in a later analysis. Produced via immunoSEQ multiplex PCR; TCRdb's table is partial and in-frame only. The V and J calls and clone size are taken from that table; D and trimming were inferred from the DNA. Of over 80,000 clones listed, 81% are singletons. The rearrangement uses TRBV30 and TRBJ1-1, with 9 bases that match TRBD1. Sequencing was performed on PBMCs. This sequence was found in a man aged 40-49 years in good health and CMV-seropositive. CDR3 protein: CAWRERTGAPEAFF. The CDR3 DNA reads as TGTGCCTGGAGAGAACGGACAGGGGCTCCTGAAGCTTTCTTT.